This T cell receptor beta chain appears in the sequencing data of a study of OX40 agonist ivuxolimab in advanced cancers. About the research overall: As their treatment, patients were administered ivuxolimab, an agonistic anti-OX40 (CD134) antibody.

To note about this clone: No antigen is known for it.

Germline CDR1 is MGHRA and CDR2 is YSYEKL. The CDR3 sequence is 16 residues long. V was clipped by 1 base and J by 2 bases; unmatched bases: 7. Sequenced by immunoSEQ multiplex PCR; TCRdb stores in-frame clones only, minus some. The table lists about 76,000 clones, 70% to 90% of them singletons. General study results and limits: With doses of 0.1 to 3.0 mg/kg, CD4+ and CD8+ blood T cells had undergone clonal expansion by week 6.

The TCR comes from an adult with an advanced solid tumor such as melanoma, head and neck, liver or kidney cancer. Sequencing was performed on CD4+ or CD8+ T cells sorted from blood, taken in a trial of the OX40 agonist ivuxolimab. This chain uses TRBV4-1 with TRBJ1-2; 7 positions agree with TRBD1. The CDR3 here is CASSQGALQGNYGYTF. As DNA, the CDR3 is TGCGCCAGCAGCCAAGGTGCCCTACAGGGGAACTATGGCTACACCTTC.